This T cell receptor beta chain was sequenced during a study of cytomegalovirus exposure and HLA in healthy donors. 60 Vbeta and 13 Jbeta primers were used in PCR. The repertoire was sequenced with immunoSEQ multiplex PCR; TCRdb's copy has only in-frame clones and lacks some. The sample includes some 130,000 clones, approximately 70% seen only once; the top ten take 1.5% to 2%. Study findings and constraints: Later work showed greater clonal expansion in HLA-associated TCR beta chains than in equally common others.

Despite likely unrecorded immune exposures, the donors were nominally healthy at the time of sampling. The germline V gene encodes CDR1 SGHAT and CDR2 FQDESV (reference sequence). CDR3 size: 14 residues. Trimming removed 2 bases at V and 8 bases at J, with 13 bases between. A word on this clone: Its antigen is as yet unknown.

The sample consisted of PBMCs. This rearrangement joins TRBV11-1 to TRBJ2-1; TRBD2 is a possible D gene (5 bases). This TCR derives from a human donor in good health. CDR3: CASSLRAPRDEQFF. The CDR3 coding sequence is TGTGCCAGCAGCTTAAGGGCGCCGAGGGATGAGCAGTTCTTC.